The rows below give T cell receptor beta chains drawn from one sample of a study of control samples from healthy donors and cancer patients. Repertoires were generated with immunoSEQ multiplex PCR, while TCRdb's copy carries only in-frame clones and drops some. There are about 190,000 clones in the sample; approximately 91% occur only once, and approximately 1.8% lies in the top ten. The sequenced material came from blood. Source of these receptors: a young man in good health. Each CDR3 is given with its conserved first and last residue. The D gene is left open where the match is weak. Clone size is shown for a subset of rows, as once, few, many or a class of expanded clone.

cdr3_aa: CASSLGTGSSYNEQFF; cdr3_nt: TGCGCCAGCAGCCTCGGGACAGGGAGCTCCTACAATGAGCAGTTCTTC; v_call: TRBV5-1; d_call: TRBD1; clone_size: .; j_call: TRBJ2-1
cdr3_aa: CASSDEFAEGEAFF; cdr3_nt: TGTGCCAGCAGTGACGAATTTGCCGAGGGGGAAGCTTTCTTT; v_call: TRBV2; d_call: .; clone_size: .; j_call: TRBJ1-1
cdr3_aa: CASSLGDTGAPLNYGYTF; cdr3_nt: TGTGCCAGCAGCTTAGGCGATACGGGGGCCCCCCTTAACTATGGCTACACCTTC; v_call: TRBV11-2; d_call: .; clone_size: .; j_call: TRBJ1-2
cdr3_aa: CASSYGSPPEQYF; cdr3_nt: TGTGCCAGCAGTTACGGGTCCCCACCGGAGCAGTACTTC; v_call: TRBV6-6; d_call: .; clone_size: .; j_call: TRBJ2-7
cdr3_aa: CAWSVLAGGHGQFF; cdr3_nt: TGTGCCTGGAGTGTACTAGCGGGGGGGCACGGGCAGTTCTTC; v_call: TRBV30; d_call: TRBD2; clone_size: .; j_call: TRBJ2-1
cdr3_aa: CASGFKGRTNEKLFF; cdr3_nt: TGTGCCAGTGGTTTCAAGGGGCGGACTAATGAAAAACTGTTTTTT; v_call: TRBV27; d_call: .; clone_size: .; j_call: TRBJ1-4
cdr3_aa: CASFAHRTPFRYGYTF; cdr3_nt: TGTGCCAGCTTTGCACATCGAACGCCCTTCAGATATGGCTACACCTTC; v_call: TRBV7-8; d_call: .; clone_size: .; j_call: TRBJ1-2
cdr3_aa: CASSILGSSLKGHGYTF; cdr3_nt: TGCGCCAGCAGCATTTTGGGCAGCTCTCTCAAGGGGCATGGCTACACCTTC; v_call: TRBV21-1; d_call: .; clone_size: .; j_call: TRBJ1-2
cdr3_aa: CASSLAYRGHGYGYTF; cdr3_nt: TGCGCCAGCAGCTTGGCATACAGGGGGCACGGCTATGGCTACACCTTC; v_call: TRBV5-1; d_call: TRBD1; clone_size: .; j_call: TRBJ1-2
cdr3_aa: CASSSQRTGELFF; cdr3_nt: TGTGCCAGCAGCTCCCAAAGGACCGGGGAGCTGTTTTTT; v_call: TRBV5-5; d_call: .; clone_size: .; j_call: TRBJ2-2
cdr3_aa: CASSSGPNTEAFF; cdr3_nt: TGCGCCAGCAGCTCGGGCCCTAACACTGAAGCTTTCTTT; v_call: TRBV5-1; d_call: .; clone_size: .; j_call: TRBJ1-1
cdr3_aa: CASSRDIGNSPLHF; cdr3_nt: TGTGCCAGCAGCCGGGACATCGGGAATTCACCCCTCCACTTT; v_call: TRBV14; d_call: .; clone_size: .; j_call: TRBJ1-6
cdr3_aa: CASSHRLPRTSGELFF; cdr3_nt: TGTGCCAGCAGCCATCGCTTGCCGAGAACCTCCGGGGAGCTGTTTTTT; v_call: TRBV3-1/TRBV3-2; d_call: .; clone_size: .; j_call: TRBJ2-2
cdr3_aa: CASSLSRGPVYNEQFF; cdr3_nt: TGTGCCAGCAGCTTATCCAGGGGGCCGGTGTACAATGAGCAGTTCTTC; v_call: TRBV7-3; d_call: TRBD1; clone_size: .; j_call: TRBJ2-1
cdr3_aa: CASSNLGHTEAFF; cdr3_nt: TGTGCCAGCAGCAACCTCGGTCACACTGAAGCTTTCTTT; v_call: TRBV6-2/TRBV6-3; d_call: .; clone_size: .; j_call: TRBJ1-1
cdr3_aa: CASRVSGGSGEQFF; cdr3_nt: TGTGCCAGCAGGGTTAGCGGGGGTAGCGGTGAGCAGTTCTTC; v_call: TRBV2; d_call: TRBD2; clone_size: .; j_call: TRBJ2-1
cdr3_aa: CASSWGNTEAFF; cdr3_nt: TGTGCCAGCAGCTGGGGGAACACTGAAGCTTTCTTT; v_call: TRBV7-9; d_call: .; clone_size: .; j_call: TRBJ1-1
cdr3_aa: CASSFGRPVRYNSPLHF; cdr3_nt: TGCGCCAGCAGCTTTGGACGACCCGTCCGCTATAATTCACCCCTCCACTTT; v_call: TRBV4-1; d_call: .; clone_size: few; j_call: TRBJ1-6
cdr3_aa: CASTLQGAKGEKLFF; cdr3_nt: TGTGCCAGCACCCTACAGGGGGCAAAAGGTGAAAAACTGTTTTTT; v_call: TRBV2; d_call: TRBD1; clone_size: .; j_call: TRBJ1-4
cdr3_aa: CASSDERGISYEQYF; cdr3_nt: TGTGCCAGTAGTGACGAGCGGGGGATCTCCTACGAGCAGTACTTC; v_call: TRBV19; d_call: TRBD2; clone_size: once; j_call: TRBJ2-7
cdr3_aa: CASSLVGANYGYTF; cdr3_nt: TGCGCCAGCAGCTTGGTAGGGGCTAACTATGGCTACACCTTC; v_call: TRBV5-1; d_call: .; clone_size: .; j_call: TRBJ1-2
cdr3_aa: CASLLTGTGTEAFF; cdr3_nt: TGTGCCAGTCTGCTTACAGGGACGGGTACTGAAGCTTTCTTT; v_call: TRBV19; d_call: .; clone_size: .; j_call: TRBJ1-1
cdr3_aa: CASSYMGVTNTEAFF; cdr3_nt: TGTGCCAGCAGTTACATGGGGGTGACGAACACTGAAGCTTTCTTT; v_call: TRBV6-6; d_call: .; clone_size: .; j_call: TRBJ1-1
cdr3_aa: CASSQNRVQPQHF; cdr3_nt: TGTGCCAGCAGCCAAAACAGGGTCCAGCCCCAGCATTTT; v_call: TRBV7-2; d_call: .; clone_size: .; j_call: TRBJ1-5
cdr3_aa: CATSDPAGGPYEQYF; cdr3_nt: TGTGCCACCAGTGATCCAGCGGGGGGCCCCTACGAGCAGTACTTC; v_call: TRBV24-1; d_call: TRBD2; clone_size: .; j_call: TRBJ2-7
cdr3_aa: CASSFSGRIEAFF; cdr3_nt: TGTGCCAGCAGCTTTTCCGGCAGGATTGAAGCTTTCTTT; v_call: TRBV7-9; d_call: .; clone_size: .; j_call: TRBJ1-1
cdr3_aa: CASSEYGHSPLHF; cdr3_nt: TGTGCCAGCAGTGAGTACGGTCATTCACCCCTCCACTTT; v_call: TRBV25-1; d_call: .; clone_size: .; j_call: TRBJ1-6
cdr3_aa: CASSLYTGLNEKLFF; cdr3_nt: TGTGCCAGCAGTCTATACACAGGGCTGAATGAAAAACTGTTTTTT; v_call: TRBV28; d_call: .; clone_size: .; j_call: TRBJ1-4
cdr3_aa: CAWSARGSTHSNQPQHF; cdr3_nt: TGTGCCTGGAGCGCCAGGGGGTCGACCCATAGCAATCAGCCCCAGCATTTT; v_call: TRBV30; d_call: TRBD1; clone_size: .; j_call: TRBJ1-5
cdr3_aa: CSVYRPQHF; cdr3_nt: TGCAGCGTTTATCGGCCCCAGCATTTT; v_call: TRBV29-1; d_call: .; clone_size: .; j_call: TRBJ1-5
cdr3_aa: CASSIKSVSSYNSPLHF; cdr3_nt: TGTGCCAGTAGTATAAAGTCGGTGAGCTCCTATAATTCACCCCTCCACTTT; v_call: TRBV19; d_call: .; clone_size: .; j_call: TRBJ1-6
cdr3_aa: CASSTSRGGGYTF; cdr3_nt: TGTGCCAGCAGTACCTCCAGGGGGGGAGGCTACACCTTC; v_call: TRBV27; d_call: TRBD1; clone_size: .; j_call: TRBJ1-2
cdr3_aa: CATTTFPRGGQDAYEQYF; cdr3_nt: TGTGCCACCACCACCTTTCCCCGAGGGGGACAGGACGCCTACGAGCAGTACTTC; v_call: TRBV15; d_call: TRBD1; clone_size: .; j_call: TRBJ2-7
cdr3_aa: CATSARQGQPQHF; cdr3_nt: TGTGCCACCAGCGCCCGTCAAGGTCAGCCCCAGCATTTT; v_call: TRBV15; d_call: .; clone_size: .; j_call: TRBJ1-5
cdr3_aa: CASSTPRLAAIYNEQFF; cdr3_nt: TGCGCCAGCAGCACCCCCCGACTAGCGGCAATATACAATGAGCAGTTCTTC; v_call: TRBV5-1; d_call: TRBD2; clone_size: few; j_call: TRBJ2-1
cdr3_aa: CATSRKEGTVNEQFF; cdr3_nt: TGTGCCACCAGCAGGAAAGAGGGGACAGTCAATGAGCAGTTCTTC; v_call: TRBV15; d_call: TRBD1; clone_size: .; j_call: TRBJ2-1
cdr3_aa: CASSPWGPRGYTF; cdr3_nt: TGTGCCAGCTCCCCTTGGGGGCCTCGCGGCTACACCTTC; v_call: TRBV12-3/TRBV12-4; d_call: .; clone_size: once; j_call: TRBJ1-2
cdr3_aa: CASSQVRTGYEQYF; cdr3_nt: TGTGCCAGCAGCCAAGTCCGGACAGGGTACGAGCAGTACTTC; v_call: TRBV3-1/TRBV3-2; d_call: TRBD1; clone_size: .; j_call: TRBJ2-7
cdr3_aa: CASSLQANTEAFF; cdr3_nt: TGTGCCAGCAGTTTACAGGCGAACACTGAAGCTTTCTTT; v_call: TRBV6-5; d_call: .; clone_size: .; j_call: TRBJ1-1
cdr3_aa: CASRPNSANSYEQYF; cdr3_nt: TGTGCCAGTAGGCCAAACAGTGCAAACTCCTACGAGCAGTACTTC; v_call: TRBV19; d_call: .; clone_size: once; j_call: TRBJ2-7
cdr3_aa: CASTGQGGYGYTF; cdr3_nt: TGCGCCAGCACTGGACAGGGTGGCTATGGCTACACCTTC; v_call: TRBV5-1; d_call: TRBD1; clone_size: .; j_call: TRBJ1-2
cdr3_aa: CASSLEVGSYNEQFF; cdr3_nt: TGCGCCAGCAGCTTGGAAGTGGGCAGCTACAATGAGCAGTTCTTC; v_call: TRBV5-1; d_call: .; clone_size: .; j_call: TRBJ2-1
cdr3_aa: CASRRGGLSTDTQYF; cdr3_nt: TGTGCCAGCAGGAGGGGGGGTCTCAGCACAGATACGCAGTATTTT; v_call: TRBV2; d_call: .; clone_size: .; j_call: TRBJ2-3